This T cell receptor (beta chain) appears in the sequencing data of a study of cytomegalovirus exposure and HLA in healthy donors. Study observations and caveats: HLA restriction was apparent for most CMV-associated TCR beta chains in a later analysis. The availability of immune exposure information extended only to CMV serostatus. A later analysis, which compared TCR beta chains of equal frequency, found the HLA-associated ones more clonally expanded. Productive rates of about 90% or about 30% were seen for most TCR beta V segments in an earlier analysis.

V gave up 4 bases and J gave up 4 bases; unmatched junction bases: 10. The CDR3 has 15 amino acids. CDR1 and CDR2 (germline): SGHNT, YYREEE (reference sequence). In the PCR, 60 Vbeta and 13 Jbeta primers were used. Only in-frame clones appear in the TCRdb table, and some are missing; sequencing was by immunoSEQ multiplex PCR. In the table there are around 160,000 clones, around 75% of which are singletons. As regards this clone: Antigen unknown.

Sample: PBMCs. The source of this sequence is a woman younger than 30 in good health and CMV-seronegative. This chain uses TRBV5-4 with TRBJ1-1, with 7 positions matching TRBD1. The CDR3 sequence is CASSGNRGQSTEAFF. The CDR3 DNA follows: TGTGCCAGCAGCGGAAACAGGGGACAGAGCACTGAAGCTTTCTTT.